This T cell receptor beta chain was observed in a study of beta chain features in type 1 diabetes. Study context: Cell yields, gender and age were similar in healthy donors and patients.

This clone was seen more than once but under ten times. Its antigen is unidentified. Every isolated RNA sample was fully reverse transcribed, so sequencing captured expressed TCRB transcripts. Measured with immunoSEQ multiplex PCR; TCRdb has only the in-frame clones, and not every one. The table records hundreds of thousands of clones, 11% of them present only once. Trimming cost V 5 bases and J 1 base; bases outside gene matches: 4. Germline V CDR1 and CDR2: SQVTM, ANQGSEA. The CDR3 totals 14 residues. Study-wide results and caveats: Diminished insertions and augmented deletions at VDJ junctions characterized type 1 diabetes patients. High TCR expression in some cells could lead to their over-representation in cDNA sequencing.

The sequence derives from a young woman in good health. Sample: naive CD4+ T cells from blood. The chain employs TRBV29-1 and TRBJ2-5, with TRBD1 matching over 10 bases. The CDR3 loop reads CSVSRTGGQETQYF. CDR3 in DNA: TGCAGCGTTTCTCGGACAGGGGGCCAAGAGACCCAGTACTTC.